This TCR beta chain was sequenced for a study of blood T cells in healthy people across ages (dated by TCRdb to the mid-2010s). About the investigation overall: In model experiments, template switching captured roughly one uniquely barcoded TCR beta cDNA molecule for every two T cells. The donors were split into four age groups: young (average roughly 15 years), middle-aged (over 35), aged (approximately 59) and long-lived (approximately 80). Donors of different ages were randomly distributed across sequencing lanes to avoid experimental bias. For two donors (one aged 18 to 30 and one aged 80 or older), the study analyzed two additional independent replicas of 1 million unique cDNA reads from the same blood draw. The study measured age-related changes in TCR beta repertoire diversity using deep sequencing normalized with unique cDNA molecular identifiers. On the study overall, not on this receptor specifically: Conclusive comparison of naive and antigen-experienced compartments was prevented by the profiling of bulk unsorted PBMCs. Compared with the aged group, the long-lived group had more naive CD4+ T cells, fewer expanded clones and increased TCR diversity, a pattern suggesting age selection. Total diversity estimates from one million sequenced T cells were considered lower bounds and underestimates. The percentage of naive T cells measured by flow cytometry correlated strongly with observed TCR beta diversity. Observed TCR beta diversity per million T cells fell roughly linearly with age, and a significant reduction was already apparent by age around 39. Donor CMV infection status was unknown, potentially confounding age-related changes in expanded clonotypes.

Donors were approximately 42 systemically healthy Caucasian individuals from Russia aged roughly 6 to 95 years. Each donor gave ten milliliters of peripheral blood, drawn into EDTA-treated Vacutainer tubes. PBMCs were isolated by Ficoll-Paque density-gradient centrifugation, with at least 6 million obtained per sample. Total RNA, at least 6 micrograms per sample, was extracted from PBMCs with Trizol reagent. For every donor, an aliquot of PBMCs went through flow cytometry to measure the percentages of naive CD45RAhigh/CD27high T cells. The CDR3 goes from the cysteine to the phenylalanine over 15 residues. The retained sequence is limited to the CDR3, 45 bases, with the frame set at the first base. CDR1 and CDR2 were assigned from the germline V gene as KGHSH and LQKENI. This clonotype was seen a few times. Its recognized antigen is unknown. Per-base qualities were not stored, and no clone one base away is much larger.

The library was built by means of 5' RACE. The instrument given in TCRdb is Illumina HiSeq 2500. A second PCR of about 6 to 12 cycles was run with a J-beta primer mix and a sample-barcoded 5' primer. A unique molecular identifier was introduced onto each TCR beta cDNA molecule by a template-switch 5' adaptor carrying 12 random nucleotides. At least 2.5 million CDR3-containing paired-end reads were obtained from each sample. First-strand cDNA was synthesized from all RNA with the Mint cDNA synthesis kit, primed by a TRBC-specific oligonucleotide. Following uracil-DNA glycosylase treatment, all cDNA underwent a first 18-cycle PCR with the universal primers M1SS and BC2_uni_R. As for the original processing: Each sample was normalized by randomly selecting 1 million high-quality reads, each carrying a distinct molecular identifier. Instead of being binned into consensus sequences, reads with shared molecular identifiers were discarded. MiTCR, set to a Q25 quality threshold and the strictest error-elimination algorithm, was used for CDR3 identification, clonotype clustering and error correction. Lower-bound total TCR beta diversity was estimated with a nonparametric unseen species model using Euler transformation. Using fastp trimming at Q25 and MiXCR clonotype assembly, TCRdb reanalyzed the public sequencing data and kept in-frame beta chains. Each entry is one CDR3 protein sequence, shown with its most common DNA and genes. The V and J calls and clone size come from TCRdb's table, not from the authors' own analysis. For this sample there are roughly 2 million distinct CDR3 sequences; roughly 49% appear just once. The biggest ten clones account for less than 2.5% of the sample.

The sequenced sample consisted of blood. The sequence came from a woman aged 40 to 49 in good health. The chain was built from TRBV18 and TRBJ2-7; the D gene assignment is perhaps TRBD1 or TRBD2, with each matching 5 bases. The J call may be faulty, since TRBJ2-1 better matches the DNA end. Read as DNA, the sequence is TGTGCCAGCTCCCCCGGGACGGGAAGCTCCTACGAGCAGTTCTTC. Its protein product is CASSPGTGSSYEQFF.